These 28 T cell receptor beta chains share one sample of origin, sequenced in a study of T-cell memory formation after mild COVID-19. TCRdb re-analysed the 5' RACE reads in MiXCR, keeping a single row per CDR3 protein. The sample consists of around 250,000 distinct CDR3 sequences, 15% of them appearing once. Sequencing input: PBMCs or a T cell subset sorted from them (not recorded which). These receptors were obtained from an adult woman who had mild COVID-19 (a few samples of this study predate the infection). Cell type and time point are not known.

The V and J genes are TRBV2 and TRBJ1-4; D unclear. This CDR3 spans 14 amino acids. V was clipped by 4 bases and J by 5 bases, with 11 bases between them. Germline V lookup: CDR1 SNHLY, CDR2 FYNNEI. This chain's CDR3 is CASSVRVANEKLFF. The CDR3 coding sequence is TGTGCCAGCAGTGTGAGGGTAGCGAATGAAAAACTGTTTTTT.

V is TRBV6-5 and J is TRBJ2-1, with a weak D call TRBD2 (5 bases). V lost 0 bases and J 10 bases, leaving 16 bases between the germline ends. Per the germline V gene, CDR1 is MNHEY and CDR2 is SVGAGI. This CDR3 contains 15 residues. The CDR3 nucleotides read TGTGCCAGCAGTTACTCGACCAGCCGAGGGCACGAGCAGTTCTTC. This gives the protein CASSYSTSRGHEQFF.

This clonotype was counted a few times. The chain joins TRBV4-1 to TRBJ2-7, with 8 bases aligning to TRBD1. V shed 4 bases and J 3 bases; nucleotides not matched to a gene: 11. The V gene's germline CDR1 is MGHRA and CDR2 YSYEKL. The CDR3 loop spans 16 amino acids. CDR3 sequence: CASSRSGTGILYEQYF. The DNA of the CDR3 is TGCGCCAGCAGCCGCTCAGGGACAGGAATACTCTACGAGCAGTACTTC.

The gene calls are TRBV30 and TRBJ1-1; the match to TRBD1 covers 7 bases. Looked up from germline, CDR1 is GTSNPN and CDR2 is SVGIG (reference sequence). This CDR3 comprises 15 residues. V shed 2 bases, J shed 6 bases, and the junction held 12 bases outside the gene matches. CDR3 loop: CAWSRGQKNGAEAFF. The CDR3 DNA is TGTGCCTGGAGTAGGGGACAGAAAAACGGGGCTGAAGCTTTCTTT.

The genes are TRBV12-3 or TRBV12-4 and TRBJ1-1, with 9 bases that match TRBD1. V lost 6 bases to trimming and J lost 11 bases; unmatched junction nucleotides: 13. The CDR3 runs 14 residues. CDR3 DNA sequence: TGTGCCAGCAGGAACCGGGACAGGGTGATCGGCGCTTTCTTT. It translates to CASRNRDRVIGAFF.

V usage is TRBV29-1 and J usage is TRBJ2-4, with D maybe TRBD1 (5 bases). The CDR3 sequence is 14 residues long. Germline V gene sequence: CDR1 SQVTM, CDR2 ANQGSEA. Trimming stripped 5 bases from V and 0 bases from J, with 11 bases between. For the CDR3, the DNA is TGCAGCGTTACAGGCTTGCTAGCCAAAAACATTCAGTACTTC. Its translation: CSVTGLLAKNIQYF.

The chain employs TRBV7-8 and TRBJ1-1; D remains unclear. This CDR3 is 14 amino acids long. Germline V gene lookup returns CDR1 SGHVS and CDR2 FQNEAQ. Trimming cost V 2 bases and J 0 bases, with 7 bases left between them. The CDR3 region is CASSLMGMNTEAFF. The CDR3 DNA sequence: TGTGCCAGCAGCTTAATGGGGATGAACACTGAAGCTTTCTTT.

This clonotype was counted between two and nine times. Sequence at one end of the junction differs from germline and may be a read error. The chain is built from TRBV7-9 and TRBJ1-1, with 7 bases identical to TRBD1. CDR3 length equals 15 residues. Per germline, CDR1 SEHNR and CDR2 FQNEAQ (reference sequence). The CDR3, as DNA: TGTGCCAGCAGCTTAGTCGACAGGGTGAAGACTGAAGCTTTCTTT. This encodes CASSLVDRVKTEAFF.

This clonotype was seen a few times. This chain joins TRBV7-9 and TRBJ1-1; perhaps TRBD1 as D (5 bases). The V gene's germline CDR1 is SEHNR and CDR2 FQNEAQ (reference sequence). Trimming took off 2 bases at V and 5 bases at J, with 6 bases between the two ends. The CDR3 extends over 12 amino acids. CDR3 nucleotide sequence: TGTGCCAGCAGCTTAAAGGGGACTGAAGCTTTCTTT. It translates to CASSLKGTEAFF.

This clonotype was picked up a small number of times. This chain joins TRBV7-8 and TRBJ2-5, with 8 bases matching TRBD2. CDR1 and CDR2 (germline): SGHVS, FQNEAQ. The CDR3 runs to 15 residues. V gave up 8 bases and J gave up 5 bases; unmatched junction bases: 13. The CDR3 DNA reads as TGTGCCAGCTCCAAACGGGGACTAGTCGGCGAGACCCAGTACTTC. Protein product: CASSKRGLVGETQYF.

This clonotype turned up a few times. The V gene is TRBV24-1, the J gene TRBJ2-2; unclear D gene. Trimming removed 2 bases from V and 6 bases from J, with 15 bases in between. CDR3 length: 16 residues. Germline CDR1 is KGHDR and CDR2 is SFDVKD. CDR3 DNA: TGTGCCACCAGTGATTCCCCTGGGCAGGACGCCGGGGAGCTGTTTTTT. Its translation is CATSDSPGQDAGELFF.

This clonotype was detected a few times. The rearrangement links TRBV29-1 to TRBJ1-1, with D unclear. Trimming took off 4 bases at V and 4 bases at J, with 7 bases between the two ends. Germline V CDR1 and CDR2: SQVTM, ANQGSEA. There are 11 residues in the CDR3. The CDR3 loop reads CSVVQLTEAFF. DNA of the CDR3: TGCAGCGTTGTACAGCTCACTGAAGCTTTCTTT.

V and J are TRBV20-1 and TRBJ2-1, with a weak D call TRBD2 (6 bases). This CDR3 region has 15 residues. The V end was cut by 4 bases, the J end by 8 bases, with 21 bases between. Germline V gene data show CDR1 as DFQATT and CDR2 as SNEGSKA (reference sequence). For the CDR3, the DNA is TGCAGTGCTAATCCTAGCGCCCTGAAAGGCGATGAGCAGTTCTTC. As protein: CSANPSALKGDEQFF.

The J gene is TRBJ1-1, the V gene TRBV5-1, with D maybe TRBD1 (5 bases). The CDR3 has 15 residues. From germline, CDR1 is SGHRS and CDR2 YFSETQ. Between the trimmed V and J ends, which lost 5 bases and 1 base, there was a span of 15 bases. The DNA of the CDR3 is TGCGCCAGCAGGGTGGCAGGGACCTCGAACACTGAAGCTTTCTTT. It encodes CASRVAGTSNTEAFF. The variable domain in full, with the rest retrieved from reference TRBV5-1 and TRBJ1-1, is KAGVTQTPRYLIKTRGQQVTLSCSPISGHRSVSWYQQTPGQGLQFLFEYFSETQRNKGNFPGRFSGRQFSNSRSEMNVSTLELGDSALYLCASRVAGTSNTEAFFGQGTRLTVV.

This clonotype was recorded a few times. V is TRBV6-1 and J is TRBJ2-3; D perhaps matches TRBD1 (6 bases). Trimming took 4 bases from V and 1 from J, leaving 15 bases between them. The CDR3 contains 16 residues. CDR1 and CDR2 from the germline V gene are MNHNS and SASEGT. The CDR3 DNA reads as TGTGCCAGCAGTGGGCTCAGGGGACCCGGCACAGATACGCAGTATTTT. Its protein is CASSGLRGPGTDTQYF.

This clonotype was counted only a few times. The chain links TRBV7-2 to TRBJ2-3; D gene uncertain. The CDR3 spans 15 residues. Germline CDR1 SGHTA, CDR2 FQGNSA. Trimming removed 6 bases from V and 0 bases from J, with 13 bases in between. CDR3 nucleotide sequence: TGTGCCAGCAGTTTAATGCTCTTTAGCACAGATACGCAGTATTTT. Translated: CASSLMLFSTDTQYF.

The chain employs TRBV12-3 or TRBV12-4 and TRBJ1-6; TRBD1 might be the D (6 bases). The CDR3 spans 13 residues. Trimming shortened V by 3 bases and J by 14 bases, and 14 bases separated the two germline ends. This CDR3 is CASSLRQDSSLHF. CDR3 DNA: TGTGCCAGCAGTTTGCGACAGGACTCATCCCTCCACTTT.

V and J are TRBV7-6 and TRBJ1-1; D gene ambiguous. Germline loops: CDR1 SGHVS, CDR2 FNYEAQ. CDR3 length: 14 residues. Trimming left V 2 bases short and J 6 bases short, with 13 bases between. CDR3: CASSLLGLGPEAFF. As DNA, the CDR3 is TGTGCCAGCAGCTTATTGGGCCTTGGCCCTGAAGCTTTCTTT.

The chain employs TRBV5-1 and TRBJ2-7, with D perhaps TRBD2 (7 bases). Trimming took 6 bases from V and 3 from J, leaving 19 bases between them. Germline CDR1 and CDR2: SGHRS and YFSETQ. The CDR3 is made up of 15 amino acids. The CDR3 region has the DNA TGCGCCAGCACCCTGGGGGGGCAGCGGAACTACGAGCAGTACTTC. It codes for CASTLGGQRNYEQYF.

A few counts support this clonotype. This chain connects TRBV5-5 to TRBJ1-1; D perhaps matches TRBD1 (5 bases). CDR1 and CDR2 from the germline V gene are SGHKS and YYEKEE (reference sequence). V shed 3 bases and J shed 1 base, with 10 bases lying between them. The CDR3 is 14 residues long. This CDR3 reads CASSWPGRNTEAFF. CDR3 bases: TGTGCCAGCAGCTGGCCAGGGAGGAACACTGAAGCTTTCTTT. The variable domain in full, completed from reference TRBV5-5 and TRBJ1-1, reads DAGVTQSPTHLIKTRGQQVTLRCSPISGHKSVSWYQQVLGQGPQFIFQYYEKEERGRGNFPDRFSARQFPNYSSELNVNALLLGDSALYLCASSWPGRNTEAFFGQGTRLTVV.

The chain joins TRBV7-2 to TRBJ2-1; 11 bases are shared with TRBD2. CDR1 is SGHTA and CDR2 is FQGNSA in the germline V gene. The trim removed 0 bases at V and 6 bases at J, leaving 4 bases unmatched. CDR3 size: 16 residues. The CDR3 nucleotides read TGTGCCAGCAGCTTAGCGCGGGGACTAGCGGCCAATGAGCAGTTCTTC. This sequence encodes CASSLARGLAANEQFF.

The chain uses TRBV7-8 and TRBJ2-6; 9 bases are shared with TRBD1. The J segment lost 0 bases and the V segment lost 2 bases, leaving 14 bases of the junction unmatched. Germline loops: CDR1 SGHVS, CDR2 FQNEAQ. CDR3 length: 21 residues. Here the CDR3 DNA reads TGTGCCAGCAGCTTACGAATGTCGCGGGACAGGGTGCCCTCTGGGGCCAACGTCCTGACTTTC. Translated: CASSLRMSRDRVPSGANVLTF. The full variable domain, its missing parts supplied by reference TRBV7-8 and TRBJ2-6, is GAGVSQSPRYKVAKRGQDVALRCDPISGHVSLFWYQQALGQGPEFLTYFQNEAQLDKSGLPSDRFFAERPEGSVSTLKIQRTQQEDSAVYLCASSLRMSRDRVPSGANVLTFGAGSRLTVL.

Notes on this clonotype: A much bigger clone sits one base away, suggesting this may be a read error. The rearrangement uses TRBV24-1 and TRBJ2-2, with D possibly matching TRBD1 (7 bases). Germline V lookup: CDR1 KGHDR, CDR2 SFDVKD. This CDR3 comprises 15 residues. The CDR3 region has the DNA TGTACCACCAGTGGGCCCAGGGGGGACACCGGGGAGCTGTTTTTT. Its translation: CTTSGPRGDTGELFF.

This clonotype was counted a few times. The rearrangement uses TRBV12-3 or TRBV12-4 and TRBJ1-1, with unresolved D. Trimming cost V 1 base and J 0 bases, with 12 bases left between them. This CDR3 has 16 amino acids. This CDR3 reads CASSLVSVLMNTEAFF. The CDR3 bases are TGTGCCAGCAGTTTAGTCAGCGTCCTCATGAACACTGAAGCTTTCTTT.

The V and J genes are TRBV29-1 and TRBJ2-1, with D perhaps TRBD2 (6 bases). The CDR3 sequence is 15 residues long. Germline CDR1 and CDR2: SQVTM and ANQGSEA. Between the trimmed V and J ends, which lost 4 bases and 3 bases, there was a span of 16 bases. CDR3 loop: CSVGPGSGVYNEQFF. The CDR3 DNA sequence: TGCAGCGTTGGCCCTGGTAGCGGCGTCTACAATGAGCAGTTCTTC.

This clonotype has more than one count but fewer than ten. This chain links TRBV6-2 or TRBV6-3 with TRBJ1-5; tentatively, D is TRBD1 (6 bases). Between the trimmed V and J ends, which lost 2 bases and 6 bases, there was a span of 14 bases. The CDR3 has 15 residues. CDR1 and CDR2 from the germline V gene are MNHEY and SVGEGT. The CDR3 loop is CASSYTTGYGQPQHF. The CDR3 nucleotides are TGTGCCAGCAGTTACACAACAGGGTATGGTCAGCCCCAGCATTTT.

The chain has TRBV6-5 and TRBJ2-4, with TRBD1 identical over 8 bases. The germline V gene has CDR1 MNHEY and CDR2 SVGAGI. With V trimmed by 0 bases and J by 2 bases, 6 bases remained unmatched. The CDR3 sequence is 17 residues long. For the CDR3, the DNA is TGTGCCAGCAGTTACTCGGGGACAGGTGTGACCAAAAACATTCAGTACTTC. Protein sequence: CASSYSGTGVTKNIQYF.

This clonotype occurred a few times. The chain combines TRBV24-1 with TRBJ2-3; D is possibly TRBD1 or TRBD2 (6 bases each). The CDR3 contains 14 residues. The germline V gene has CDR1 KGHDR and CDR2 SFDVKD. V dropped 9 bases and J dropped 3 bases, with 15 bases sitting between them. The CDR3 DNA sequence: TGTGCCACCGCTGGGGGGCGTCTGACAGATACGCAGTATTTT. As protein: CATAGGRLTDTQYF.